This TCR beta chain was obtained from a study of T cell responses to AZD1222 COVID-19 vaccine. Across the study: Combined were second doses at about 4 or about 12 weeks.

Regarding the study as a whole: Samples come after the peak T cell response, not at day 14. Nearly half of spike-specific TCRs reportedly target variant regions that are unmutated in the B.1.351 and B.1.1.7 variants.

In the case of this clone: The antigen is not known.

Trimming pared 3 bases from V and 5 bases from J, leaving 21 bases between. Germline CDR1 reads SEHNR; CDR2 reads FQNEAQ (reference sequence). The CDR3 contains 17 residues. Sequenced by immunoSEQ multiplex PCR; TCRdb stores in-frame clones only, minus some. This sample yields roughly 120,000 clones, of which roughly 88% are seen a single time; approximately 5.4% belongs to the top ten. The V gene is TRBV7-9, the J gene TRBJ2-3, with D tentatively TRBD1 or TRBD2 (6 bases each). The sequences come from peripheral blood, collected on day 0 of AZD1222 vaccination. The TCR was taken from an adult in good health. In DNA, the CDR3 is TGTGCCAGCAGCTTTGACGCCGGGACGGGGGCCGGAGATACGCAGTATTTT. This codes for CASSFDAGTGAGDTQYF.